The TCR beta chain under discussion was sequenced for a study of T cell changes during pregnancy in multiple sclerosis. Germline V gives CDR1 SGHRS, CDR2 YFSETQ. V trimming: 2 bases; J trimming: 4 bases; junction bases outside the gene matches: 4. This CDR3 region has 14 residues. The assay was immunoSEQ multiplex PCR, and TCRdb's table has in-frame clones only and misses some. This table has 85,000 to 100,000 clones, around 93% appearing once. Sequences were derived from peripheral blood, sampled after pregnancy. The clonotype was recovered from a female donor with multiple sclerosis, enrolled in a pregnancy study. This sequence joins TRBV5-1 and TRBJ2-7, with TRBD1 matching 9 bases. This chain's CDR3 is CASSFTGGKYEQYF. CDR3 nucleotide sequence: TGCGCCAGCAGCTTTACAGGGGGCAAATACGAGCAGTACTTC.